This T cell receptor (beta chain) emerged from a study of post-analysis software for immune sequencing data. This clonotype was detected a few times. Its antigen remains unknown. Points from the study as a whole: Batch-matched samples strongly co-clustered by F measure.

cDNA libraries for TCR beta contained unique molecular identifiers. TCRdb reanalysed the PCR reads using MiXCR and keeps one entry per CDR3 protein. The sample records approximately 460,000 distinct CDR3 sequences, approximately 46% being singletons. The sequence was collected from a girl between 5 and 17 years old with multiple sclerosis. Sequenced: blood.

The CDR3 reads CASTTTGTGNYEQYF. The DNA of the CDR3 is TGTGCCAGTACCACCACCGGGACAGGGAACTACGAGCAGTACTTC. This chain uses TRBV28 with TRBJ2-7; 9 bases are a match to TRBD1. Looked up from germline, CDR1 is MDHEN and CDR2 is SYDVKM. The CDR3 totals 15 residues. Unmatched junction bases numbered 12, after V lost 9 bases and J lost 3 bases.